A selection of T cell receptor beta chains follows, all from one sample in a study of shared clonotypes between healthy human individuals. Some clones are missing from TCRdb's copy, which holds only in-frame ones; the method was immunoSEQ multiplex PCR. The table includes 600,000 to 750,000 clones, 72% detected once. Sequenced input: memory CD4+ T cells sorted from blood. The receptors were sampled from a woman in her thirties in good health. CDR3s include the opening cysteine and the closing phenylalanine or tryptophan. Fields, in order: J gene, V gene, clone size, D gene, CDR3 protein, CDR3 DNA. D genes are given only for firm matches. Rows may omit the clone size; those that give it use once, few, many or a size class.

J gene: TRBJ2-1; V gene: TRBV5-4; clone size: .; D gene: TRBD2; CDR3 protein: CASSLDSGTTYNEQFF; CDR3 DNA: TGTGCCAGCAGCTTGGACAGCGGGACGACTTACAATGAGCAGTTCTTC
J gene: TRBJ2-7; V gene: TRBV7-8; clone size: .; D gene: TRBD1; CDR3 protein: CASSLRRTGTLYEQYF; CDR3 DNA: TGTGCCAGCAGCCTAAGACGGACAGGAACCCTCTACGAGCAGTACTTC
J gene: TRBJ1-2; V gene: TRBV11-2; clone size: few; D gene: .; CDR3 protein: CASSFGPANYGYTF; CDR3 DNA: TGTGCCAGCAGCTTCGGGCCCGCTAACTATGGCTACACCTTC
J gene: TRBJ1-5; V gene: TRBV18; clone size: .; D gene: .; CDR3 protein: CASSPRGLDSQPQHF; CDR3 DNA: TGTGCCAGCTCACCACGGGGGCTTGATAGTCAGCCCCAGCATTTT
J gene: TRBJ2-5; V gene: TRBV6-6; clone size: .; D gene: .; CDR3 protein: CAAKSSQETQYF; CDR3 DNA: TGTGCCGCCAAAAGTTCACAAGAGACCCAGTACTTC
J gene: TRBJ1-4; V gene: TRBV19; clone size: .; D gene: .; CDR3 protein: CASSNQAREKLFF; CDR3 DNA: TGTGCCAGTAGCAACCAGGCGCGGGAAAAACTGTTTTTT
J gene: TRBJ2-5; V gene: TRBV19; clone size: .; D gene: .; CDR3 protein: CASSPRARETQYF; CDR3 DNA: TGTGCCAGTAGCCCGAGGGCCAGGGAGACCCAGTACTTC
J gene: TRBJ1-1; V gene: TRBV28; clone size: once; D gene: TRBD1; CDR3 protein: CASSLPSGQGTEAFF; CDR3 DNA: TGTGCCAGCAGTTTACCGAGCGGACAGGGCACTGAAGCTTTCTTT
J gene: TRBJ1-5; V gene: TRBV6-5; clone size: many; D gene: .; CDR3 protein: CASSLTAYSNQPQHF; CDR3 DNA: TGTGCCAGCAGTTTGACCGCATATAGCAATCAGCCCCAGCATTTT
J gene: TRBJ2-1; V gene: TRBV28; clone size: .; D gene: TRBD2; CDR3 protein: CASSLGTAGHNEQFF; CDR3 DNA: TGTGCCAGCAGTTTAGGTACAGCGGGGCACAATGAGCAGTTCTTC
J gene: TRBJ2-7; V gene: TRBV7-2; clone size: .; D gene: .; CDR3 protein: CASSFGSAGAYEQYF; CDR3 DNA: TGTGCCAGCAGCTTTGGTTCTGCGGGTGCCTACGAGCAGTACTTC
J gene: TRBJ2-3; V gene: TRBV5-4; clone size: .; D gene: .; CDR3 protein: CASRVQGPDTQYF; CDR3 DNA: TGTGCCAGCAGGGTACAGGGCCCAGATACGCAGTATTTT
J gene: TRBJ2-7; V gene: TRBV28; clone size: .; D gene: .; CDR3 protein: CASTENTGEQYF; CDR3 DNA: TGTGCCAGCACCGAAAACACCGGCGAGCAGTACTTC
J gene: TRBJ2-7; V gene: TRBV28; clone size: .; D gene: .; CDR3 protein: CASTPSTYEQYF; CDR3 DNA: TGTGCCAGCACCCCAAGTACCTACGAGCAGTACTTC
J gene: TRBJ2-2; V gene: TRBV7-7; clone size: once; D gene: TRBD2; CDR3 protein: CASSTSEGGELFF; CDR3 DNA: TGTGCCAGCAGCACTAGCGAGGGCGGGGAGCTGTTTTTT
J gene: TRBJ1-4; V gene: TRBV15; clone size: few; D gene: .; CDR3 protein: CATSRAPGATNEKLFF; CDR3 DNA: TGTGCCACCAGCCGGGCCCCGGGTGCAACTAATGAAAAACTGTTTTTT
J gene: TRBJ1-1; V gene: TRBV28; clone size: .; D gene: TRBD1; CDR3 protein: CASKRPGQEKREAFF; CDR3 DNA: TGTGCCAGTAAACGTCCGGGACAGGAAAAACGCGAGGCTTTCTTT
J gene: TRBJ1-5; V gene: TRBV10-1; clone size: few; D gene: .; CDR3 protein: CASSEVKLGGGGQPQHF; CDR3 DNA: TGCGCCAGCAGTGAGGTTAAATTGGGAGGCGGTGGTCAGCCCCAGCATTTT
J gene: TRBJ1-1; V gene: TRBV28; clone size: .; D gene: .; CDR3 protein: CASREGDTLYTEAFF; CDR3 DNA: TGTGCCAGCAGGGAGGGGGACACCTTATACACTGAAGCTTTCTTT
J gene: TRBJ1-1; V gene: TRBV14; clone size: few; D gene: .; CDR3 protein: CASSQDRYSGEAFF; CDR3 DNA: TGTGCCAGCAGCCAAGATCGGTATAGTGGTGAAGCTTTCTTT
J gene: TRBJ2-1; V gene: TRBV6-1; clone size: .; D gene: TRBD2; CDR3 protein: CASNNPSGAYNEQFF; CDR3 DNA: TGTGCCAGTAATAATCCTAGCGGGGCCTACAATGAGCAGTTCTTC
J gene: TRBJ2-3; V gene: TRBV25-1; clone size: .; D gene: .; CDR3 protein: CASSPGPRDDTDTQYF; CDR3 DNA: TGTGCCAGCAGTCCGGGCCCCCGGGATGACACAGATACGCAGTATTTT
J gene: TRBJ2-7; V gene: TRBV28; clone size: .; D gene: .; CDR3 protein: CATKSRTYIF; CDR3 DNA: TGTGCCACCAAATCCCGGACATATATCTTC
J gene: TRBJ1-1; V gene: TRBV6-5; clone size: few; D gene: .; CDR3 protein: CASRFLRRQNTEAFF; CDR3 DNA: TGTGCCAGCAGGTTCCTCCGGAGACAGAACACTGAAGCTTTCTTT
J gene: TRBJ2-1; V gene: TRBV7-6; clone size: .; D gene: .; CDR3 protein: CASSPKGRDRPIYNEQFF; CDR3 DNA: TGTGCCAGCAGCCCCAAAGGGAGGGACAGACCCATCTACAATGAGCAGTTCTTC
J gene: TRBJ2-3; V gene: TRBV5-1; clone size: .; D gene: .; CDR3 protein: CASSLWFGGQTDTQYF; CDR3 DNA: TGCGCCAGCAGCTTGTGGTTCGGGGGGCAGACAGATACGCAGTATTTT
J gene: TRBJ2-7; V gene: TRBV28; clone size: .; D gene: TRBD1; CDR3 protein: CASSSLTGGREQYF; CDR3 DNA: TGTGCCAGCAGTTCACTCACAGGGGGCAGGGAGCAGTACTTC
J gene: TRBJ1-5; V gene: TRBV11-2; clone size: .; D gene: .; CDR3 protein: CASSPGRGQPQHF; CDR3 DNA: TGTGCCAGCAGCCCGGGCAGGGGTCAGCCCCAGCATTTT
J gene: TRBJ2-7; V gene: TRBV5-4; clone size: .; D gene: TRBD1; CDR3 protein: CASSPDRDYEQYF; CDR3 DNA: TGTGCCAGCAGCCCAGACAGGGACTACGAGCAGTACTTC
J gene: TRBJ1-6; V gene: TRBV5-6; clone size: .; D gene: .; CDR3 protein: CASSLWGSGSPLHF; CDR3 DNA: TGTGCCAGCAGCTTGTGGGGAAGCGGTTCACCCCTCCACTTT
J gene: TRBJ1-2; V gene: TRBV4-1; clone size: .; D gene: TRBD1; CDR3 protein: CASSQDDRVNYGYTF; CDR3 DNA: TGCGCCAGCAGCCAAGATGACAGGGTTAACTATGGCTACACCTTC
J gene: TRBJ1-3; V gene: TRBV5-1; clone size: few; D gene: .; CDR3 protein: CASSPDNFSGNTIYF; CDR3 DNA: TGCGCCAGCAGCCCAGACAACTTCTCTGGAAACACCATATATTTT
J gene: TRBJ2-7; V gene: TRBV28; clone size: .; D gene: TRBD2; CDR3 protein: CATATSGSLSYEQYF; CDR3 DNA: TGTGCCACAGCCACGAGCGGGAGCCTCTCCTACGAGCAGTACTTC
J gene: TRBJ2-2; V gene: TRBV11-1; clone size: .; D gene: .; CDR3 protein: CASSPIRDTGELFF; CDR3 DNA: TGTGCCAGCAGCCCTATCCGAGACACCGGGGAGCTGTTTTTT
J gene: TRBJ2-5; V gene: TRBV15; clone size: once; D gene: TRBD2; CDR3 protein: CATSRDRLAWETQYF; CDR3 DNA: TGTGCCACCAGCAGAGATCGACTAGCTTGGGAGACCCAGTACTTC
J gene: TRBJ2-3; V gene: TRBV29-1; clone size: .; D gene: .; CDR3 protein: CSVESLDNSLGTQYF; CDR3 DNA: TGCAGCGTTGAGAGTCTTGACAACTCTTTAGGTACGCAGTATTTT
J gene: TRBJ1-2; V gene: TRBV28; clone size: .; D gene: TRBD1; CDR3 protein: CASRGLDRAGDYGYTF; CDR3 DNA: TGTGCCAGCAGGGGGTTGGACAGGGCAGGCGACTATGGCTACACCTTC
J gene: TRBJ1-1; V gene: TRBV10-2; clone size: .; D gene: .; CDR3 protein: CASSVPDTNTEAFF; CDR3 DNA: TGCGCCAGCAGTGTTCCGGATACGAACACTGAAGCTTTCTTT
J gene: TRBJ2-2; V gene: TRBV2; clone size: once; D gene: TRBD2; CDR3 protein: CASREGTSGRRNGELFF; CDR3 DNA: TGTGCCAGCAGAGAAGGGACTAGCGGGAGGAGGAACGGGGAGCTGTTTTTT
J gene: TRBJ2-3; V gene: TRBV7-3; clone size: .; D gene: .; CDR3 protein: CASSLKANRLPTDTQYF; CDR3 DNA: TGTGCCAGCAGCTTAAAAGCGAATAGACTTCCCACAGATACGCAGTATTTT
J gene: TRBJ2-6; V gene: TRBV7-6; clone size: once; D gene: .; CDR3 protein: CATTGNSGANVLTF; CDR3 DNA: TGTGCCACCACGGGGAACTCTGGGGCCAACGTCCTGACTTTC
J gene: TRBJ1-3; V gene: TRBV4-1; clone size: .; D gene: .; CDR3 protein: CASSQLQFSGNTIYF; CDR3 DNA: TGCGCCAGCAGCCAATTGCAGTTTTCTGGAAACACCATATATTTT
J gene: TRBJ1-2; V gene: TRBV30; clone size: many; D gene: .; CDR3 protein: CAWSVRGNYGYTF; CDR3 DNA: TGTGCCTGGAGTGTACGGGGGAACTATGGCTACACCTTC
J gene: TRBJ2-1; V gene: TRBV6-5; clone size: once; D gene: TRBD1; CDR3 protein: CASSSRTGREQFF; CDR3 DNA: TGTGCCAGCAGTTCCCGGACAGGGCGCGAGCAGTTCTTC
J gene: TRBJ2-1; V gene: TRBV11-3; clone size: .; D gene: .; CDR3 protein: CASSGGRGSSYNEQFF; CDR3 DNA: TGTGCCAGCAGCGGCGGGCGGGGTAGCTCCTACAATGAGCAGTTCTTC
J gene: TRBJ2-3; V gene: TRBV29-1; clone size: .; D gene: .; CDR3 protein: CSVEDAPYFKQSTDTQYF; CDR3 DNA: TGCAGCGTTGAAGATGCCCCCTACTTCAAGCAAAGCACAGATACGCAGTATTTT
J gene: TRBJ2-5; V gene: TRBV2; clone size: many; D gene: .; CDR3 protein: CASKPVQETQYF; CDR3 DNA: TGTGCCAGCAAGCCGGTCCAAGAGACCCAGTACTTC